The rows below give T cell receptor beta chains drawn from one sample of a study of human T cells and chemical hapten exposure. TCRdb called the RACE reads again in MiXCR, with one record for every CDR3 protein. The sample carries roughly 90,000 distinct CDR3 sequences, 9.5% to 13% recorded once. Specimen: whole blood, collected in connection with sensitization to the hapten diphenylcyclopropenone (DPC). The receptor source for this set is a woman in her 30s with alopecia areata. Some clones in this sample may be carry-over from other donors' samples. CDR3s include the opening cysteine and the closing phenylalanine or tryptophan. The order of the fields is V gene, clone size, D gene, J gene, CDR3 DNA, CDR3 protein. The D gene is left open where the match is weak. Clone size appears in some rows only: once, few, many, or a class for an expanded clone.

TRBV28	many	NA	TRBJ1-6	TGTGCCAGCAGTCCACTAGGGCCGCCCAATTCACCCCTCCACTTT	CASSPLGPPNSPLHF
TRBV3-1	few	NA	TRBJ1-1	TGTGCCAGCAGCCAAGCAGAAGGGCCAAAAGCGAACACTGAAGCTTTCTTT	CASSQAEGPKANTEAFF
TRBV29-1	few	NA	TRBJ1-2	TGCAGCGTTGAAGAGGGGGTCTATGGCTACACCTTC	CSVEEGVYGYTF
TRBV29-1	many	NA	TRBJ2-1	TGCAGCCACGGGGGCTCCGGATCCCATGAGCAGTTCTTC	CSHGGSGSHEQFF
TRBV28	many	NA	TRBJ1-1	TGTGCCAGCAGTTCGATAGTGTTGGGAGCTTTCTTT	CASSSIVLGAFF
TRBV20-1	many	TRBD1	TRBJ1-3	TGCAGTGCTAGCGACAGGGGGCAGTCTGGAAACACCATATATTTT	CSASDRGQSGNTIYF
TRBV28	many	NA	TRBJ2-7	TGTGCCAGCAGTCCCTTGTCAGTTGTGTACGAGCAGTACTTC	CASSPLSVVYEQYF
TRBV6-6	NA	TRBD1	TRBJ1-2	TGTGCCAGCAGGGAGGACAGGGCTAATTCCTATGGCTACACCTTC	CASREDRANSYGYTF
TRBV29-1	many	NA	TRBJ1-2	TGCAGCGTTGGATCGTCAGACTATGGCTACACCTTC	CSVGSSDYGYTF
TRBV7-9	many	NA	TRBJ1-1	TGTGCCAGCAGCTCCGCGGGGAACACTGAAGCTTTCTTT	CASSSAGNTEAFF
TRBV5-4	many	NA	TRBJ2-2	TGTGCCAGCAGCCCACCGGGGGTTTCCACCGGGGAGCTGTTTTTT	CASSPPGVSTGELFF
TRBV7-9	few	NA	TRBJ2-3	TGTGCCAGTCTCAAAGAGTACACAGATACGCAGTATTTT	CASLKEYTDTQYF
TRBV6-2/TRBV6-3	many	NA	TRBJ2-3	TGTGCCAGCAGTTACTCGGTCGGGAGAAACACAGATACGCAGTATTTT	CASSYSVGRNTDTQYF
TRBV7-9	many	NA	TRBJ2-1	TGTGCCAGCAGCTCTGGACGGAGCTCCTACAATGAGCAGTTCTTC	CASSSGRSSYNEQFF
TRBV18	many	TRBD1	TRBJ1-4	TGTGCCAGCTTTGCCGGGACAGGGGGCGAAACTAATGAAAAACTGTTTTTT	CASFAGTGGETNEKLFF
TRBV5-1	many	TRBD1	TRBJ1-6	TGCGCCAGCAGCCGAAATCAACCGGGACAGGGAAATTCACCCCTCCACTTT	CASSRNQPGQGNSPLHF
TRBV7-9	NA	NA	TRBJ2-5	TGTGCCAGCAGCTTAGACCTAGCCCAAGAGACCCAGTACTTC	CASSLDLAQETQYF
TRBV21-1	few	NA	TRBJ2-5	TGTGCCAGCAGCAACCTGGGATCAGTGGAGACCCAGTACTTC	CASSNLGSVETQYF
TRBV20-1	many	TRBD2	TRBJ2-7	TGCAGTGCTGCCGGGAGGGCGGGAGGTAACGAGCAGTACTTC	CSAAGRAGGNEQYF
TRBV7-9	many	NA	TRBJ2-1	TGTGCCAGCAGCTTGACCATTACTGACAGGGAGCAGTTCTTC	CASSLTITDREQFF
TRBV28	many	NA	TRBJ2-7	TGTGCCAGCAGTCCGTGGCGGGGAGGTGAAGAGCAGTACTTC	CASSPWRGGEEQYF
TRBV18	many	NA	TRBJ2-5	TGTGCCAGCTCACGCTCTGGACAGAGTAAAGAGACCCAGTACTTC	CASSRSGQSKETQYF
TRBV7-2	few	NA	TRBJ1-5	TGTGCCAGCAGCCTAAAGGCCCGTGAGCAGCCCCAGCATTTT	CASSLKAREQPQHF
TRBV11-1	few	TRBD2	TRBJ2-1	TGTGCCAGCAGCTTACAGATGCGGGAGGGCGTTTCCTTTGAGCAGTTCTTC	CASSLQMREGVSFEQFF
TRBV9	few	NA	TRBJ2-2	TGTGCCAGCAGCCTACGACCAAACACCGGGGAGCTGTTTTTT	CASSLRPNTGELFF
TRBV5-1	few	NA	TRBJ2-5	TGCGCCAGCAGCTTCACACCAGGGGCCCAAGAGACCCAGTACTTC	CASSFTPGAQETQYF
TRBV28	few	NA	TRBJ2-5	TGTGCCAGCACCCAATCCCAAGAGACCCAGTACTTC	CASTQSQETQYF
TRBV5-1	many	TRBD1	TRBJ2-1	TGCGCCAGCAGCTTGGTCGGACAGGGCACTGAGCAGTTCTTC	CASSLVGQGTEQFF
TRBV7-9	medium-sized	TRBD1	TRBJ1-1	TGTGCCAGCAGCTTAGCATTCACAGGGGACACTGAAGCTTTCTTT	CASSLAFTGDTEAFF
TRBV12-3/TRBV12-4	many	NA	TRBJ2-3	TGTGCCAGCAGGGAAGGGGCGGGCACAGATACGCAGTATTTT	CASREGAGTDTQYF
TRBV27	many	NA	TRBJ1-5	TGTGCCAGCAGGGGTTCGTGGGGCAATCAGCCCCAGCATTTT	CASRGSWGNQPQHF
TRBV5-1	many	TRBD2	TRBJ2-3	TGCGCCAGCAGGCGTACTAGCGGGGGGGCGGCAGATACGCAGTATTTT	CASRRTSGGAADTQYF
TRBV2	many	NA	TRBJ2-1	TGTGCCAGCAGGGAACCGGGCGGCTATGAGCAGTTCTTC	CASREPGGYEQFF
TRBV6-6	few	TRBD1	TRBJ1-2	TGTGCCAGCAGTTACTCTGGACAGGGGGAGGGCTACACCTTC	CASSYSGQGEGYTF
TRBV28	NA	TRBD1	TRBJ1-1	TGTGCCAGCAGTTTAGCGGCAGGGGGTTTGACTTTCTTT	CASSLAAGGLTFF
TRBV27	few	NA	TRBJ2-5	TGTGCCAGCAGTTTAAAGATGATGCCGCGGGAGACCCAGTACTTC	CASSLKMMPRETQYF
TRBV7-2	few	TRBD2	TRBJ2-1	TGTGCCAGCAGCTTGACTAGCGGAAAATACAATGAGCAGTTCTTC	CASSLTSGKYNEQFF
TRBV25-1	many	NA	TRBJ2-7	TGTGCCAGCAGTGATCCAGACGGTGGCTACGAGCAGTACTTC	CASSDPDGGYEQYF
TRBV29-1	NA	NA	TRBJ2-3	TGCAGCGTGGGCATTGGGGGAGGCACAGATACGCAGTATTTT	CSVGIGGGTDTQYF
TRBV20-1	NA	NA	TRBJ1-5	TGCAGTGCTTGGGGACCGAGGGTCAATCAGCCCCAGCATTTT	CSAWGPRVNQPQHF
TRBV6-2/TRBV6-3	once	NA	TRBJ1-6	TGTGCCAGCAAAAAGTTTGGAGATACTTCACCCCTCCACTTT	CASKKFGDTSPLHF
TRBV28	NA	TRBD1	TRBJ2-5	TGTGCCAGCAGTCCTACCGGGACAGGGTCCCAGTACTTC	CASSPTGTGSQYF
TRBV20-1	many	NA	TRBJ2-1	TGCAGTGCCAACCCCGTTAGCTCCTACAATGAGCAGTTCTTC	CSANPVSSYNEQFF
TRBV12-3/TRBV12-4	few	TRBD2	TRBJ2-1	TGTGCCAGCAGTTTGGGGTCAGGGCTAGCGGGAAATGAGCAGTTCTTC	CASSLGSGLAGNEQFF
TRBV28	few	NA	TRBJ1-1	TGTGCCAGCAGTTTATGGCCCGCCGGCACTGAAGCTTTCTTT	CASSLWPAGTEAFF